These T cell receptor beta chains were read from a single sample in a study of blood T cell repertoires in COVID-19. Repertoires were generated with immunoSEQ multiplex PCR, while TCRdb's copy carries only in-frame clones and drops some. This sample has some 37,000 clones, with about 87% found just once. The sample was peripheral blood. These receptors came from a woman aged 70-85 years with acute or convalescent COVID-19. Both conserved end residues are part of each CDR3. D genes are given only for firm matches. Only part of the rows carry a size: once, few, many, or a class if the clone is expanded.

clone_size	v_call	d_call	j_call	cdr3_aa	cdr3_nt
-	TRBV7-9	-	TRBJ2-3	CANHREGADTQYF	TGTGCCAACCACAGGGAGGGGGCAGATACGCAGTATTTT
-	TRBV5-1	TRBD2	TRBJ2-1	CASRGLAGANEQFF	TGCGCCAGCAGAGGACTAGCGGGGGCCAATGAGCAGTTCTTC
-	TRBV10-2	TRBD2	TRBJ2-2	CASRGRGTNTGELFF	TGCGCCAGCCGGGGGAGGGGCACGAACACCGGGGAGCTGTTTTTT
-	TRBV2	-	TRBJ2-6	CASSVFPPGSGANVLTF	TGTGCCAGCAGTGTTTTCCCTCCCGGCTCTGGGGCCAACGTCCTGACTTTC
once	TRBV7-8	-	TRBJ2-1	CASSLARTGEQFF	TGTGCCAGCAGCTTAGCGCGAACGGGGGAGCAGTTCTTC
-	TRBV9	TRBD1	TRBJ2-3	CASSETGPSTDTQYF	TGTGCCAGCAGCGAGACAGGGCCGAGCACAGATACGCAGTATTTT
-	TRBV30	-	TRBJ1-3	CAWSTGVGNTIYF	TGTGCCTGGAGTACCGGGGTCGGAAACACCATATATTTT
-	TRBV19	TRBD2	TRBJ2-2	CASKGLAGGITGELFF	TGTGCCAGCAAGGGGCTAGCGGGGGGCATCACCGGGGAGCTGTTTTTT
few	TRBV18	-	TRBJ1-6	CASSPPNSYNSPLHF	TGTGCCAGCTCACCACCCAACTCCTATAATTCACCCCTCCACTTT
-	TRBV7-2	TRBD2	TRBJ2-5	CASSLVTSGQETQYF	TGTGCCAGCAGCTTAGTGACTAGCGGCCAAGAGACCCAGTACTTC
few	TRBV28	-	TRBJ1-3	CASSLWGGPGGGNTIYF	TGTGCCAGCAGTTTATGGGGGGGACCGGGTGGTGGAAACACCATATATTTT
-	TRBV29-1	-	TRBJ2-2	CSVEADTGELFF	TGCAGCGTTGAAGCAGACACCGGGGAGCTGTTTTTT
-	TRBV21-1	-	TRBJ2-1	CASSKGGWTGYNEQFF	TGTGCCAGCAGCAAAGGAGGGTGGACAGGGTACAATGAGCAGTTCTTC
-	TRBV5-1	-	TRBJ2-5	CASSLGSGVSQETQYF	TGCGCCAGCAGCCTGGGTTCGGGGGTGAGTCAAGAGACCCAGTACTTC
-	TRBV6-5	TRBD1	TRBJ2-5	CASRPPTGSKETQYF	TGTGCCAGCAGACCACCGACAGGGAGTAAAGAGACCCAGTACTTC
-	TRBV30	-	TRBJ2-2	CAWSILLNTGELFF	TGTGCCTGGAGTATACTGCTAAACACCGGGGAGCTGTTTTTT
few	TRBV6-2/TRBV6-3	-	TRBJ1-5	CASSYLGAQPQHF	TGTGCCAGCAGTTACTTGGGAGCTCAGCCCCAGCATTTT
-	TRBV6-2/TRBV6-3	-	TRBJ2-5	CASSYPDTLDFQETQYF	TGTGCCAGCAGTTACCCCGACACCTTGGACTTCCAAGAGACCCAGTACTTC
-	TRBV12-3/TRBV12-4	-	TRBJ1-1	CASSRMRLVF	TGTGCCAGCAGTAGGATGCGGCTTGTCTTT
-	TRBV7-8	-	TRBJ1-2	CASSLTSGYTF	TGTGCCAGCAGCCTCACATCAGGCTACACCTTC
-	TRBV19	TRBD1	TRBJ1-2	CASSTTDRVYGYTF	TGTGCCAGTAGTACAACGGACAGGGTTTATGGCTACACCTTC
-	TRBV7-2	-	TRBJ2-1	CASSLGGQGEQFF	TGTGCCAGCAGCTTGGGGGGGCAGGGTGAGCAGTTCTTC
-	TRBV6-5	TRBD1	TRBJ1-1	CASSGLQGDTEAFF	TGTGCCAGCAGCGGCCTACAGGGGGACACTGAAGCTTTCTTT
-	TRBV28	-	TRBJ1-3	CASSVGGLSGNTIYF	TGTGCCAGCTCGGTCGGGGGGTTATCTGGAAACACCATATATTTT
-	TRBV6-4	-	TRBJ1-2	CASSDSFNKGYTF	TGTGCCAGCAGTGACTCTTTTAACAAAGGCTACACCTTC
-	TRBV9	-	TRBJ2-3	CASSRKGGGSTDTQYF	TGTGCCAGCAGCCGCAAGGGGGGGGGTAGCACAGATACGCAGTATTTT
-	TRBV7-2	TRBD1	TRBJ1-4	CASSSRDRQYEKLFF	TGTGCCAGCAGCTCCCGGGACAGGCAATATGAAAAACTGTTTTTT
few	TRBV7-9	-	TRBJ2-5	CASSEGDGSETQYF	TGTGCCAGCAGCGAAGGGGACGGGAGCGAGACCCAGTACTTC
-	TRBV12-3/TRBV12-4	-	TRBJ2-1	CASKERSYNEQFF	TGTGCCAGCAAGGAGCGATCCTACAATGAGCAGTTCTTC
-	TRBV7-9	TRBD2	TRBJ2-1	CASSTLSGGSYNEQFF	TGTGCCAGCAGCACACTTAGCGGGGGCTCCTACAATGAGCAGTTCTTC
-	TRBV19	TRBD1	TRBJ1-3	CASRDPGQSSGNTIYF	TGTGCCAGTAGGGACCCGGGACAGAGCTCTGGAAACACCATATATTTT
-	TRBV6-5	-	TRBJ1-1	CASSSRGVNTEAFF	TGTGCCAGCAGTTCCAGGGGCGTGAACACTGAAGCTTTCTTT
-	TRBV10-3	-	TRBJ1-2	CAISESGGGYGYTF	TGTGCCATCAGTGAGTCCGGAGGAGGCTATGGCTACACCTTC
-	TRBV27	TRBD1	TRBJ1-1	CASRRIQGRMNTEAFF	TGTGCCAGCAGGCGAATACAGGGGAGAATGAACACTGAAGCTTTCTTT
-	TRBV9	-	TRBJ2-1	CASSVGVSGEQFF	TGTGCCAGCAGCGTAGGGGTTAGCGGTGAGCAGTTCTTC
-	TRBV7-9	TRBD1	TRBJ2-6	CASSLATGGELAGANVLTF	TGTGCCAGCAGCTTAGCGACAGGGGGCGAACTAGCTGGGGCCAACGTCCTGACTTTC